This T cell receptor (beta chain) appears in the sequencing data of a study of vaccination and CD4 T cells after COVID-19. Researchers used the Oncomine TCR Beta short-read assay to sequence DNA from cultured CD4+ T cells. TCRdb used MiXCR to reprocess the PCR reads, holding one entry per CDR3 protein. There are more than 10,000 distinct CDR3 sequences in the sample; around 73% occur only once, and roughly 8% lies in the top ten. Worth noting for this clonotype: The antigen remains unidentified.

Treatment specified: approximately 9-day PBMC culture with coronavirus spike peptide pools or control peptides (ViraFEST assay). The V end was cut by 7 bases, the J end by 10 bases, with 22 bases between. The germline V gene has CDR1 MNHNS and CDR2 SASEGT. CDR3 length equals 14 residues. Sequences were obtained from CD4+ T cells from blood, cultured in vitro. This rearrangement joins TRBV6-1 to TRBJ1-1; the D is unclear. The sequence was obtained from a human donor who had recovered from COVID-19. In DNA, the CDR3 is TGTGCCAGCAAGTCCGTCAGTGGGGAATTCGGAGCTTTCTTT. Translating it yields CASKSVSGEFGAFF.